This note documents a single TCR beta chain sequence. Time point indicated: peripheral blood 6 weeks after treatment start. This sample was included in a study of PD-L1 blockade in urothelial cancer. Study context: Males with bladder-origin urothelial cancer made up about 85% of the roughly 29 patients.

The CDR3 contains 16 residues. V shed 2 bases and J shed 0 bases, with 12 bases lying between them. Per germline, CDR1 MRHNA and CDR2 SNTAGT. Assay: immunoSEQ multiplex PCR; the TCRdb copy retains only in-frame clones and omits some. This sample has some 110,000 clones; roughly 90% occur once, and the top ten carry under 2%. V is TRBV6-4 and J is TRBJ2-3; perhaps TRBD2 as D (5 bases). The sample in question was PBMCs, obtained around atezolizumab (anti-PD-L1) treatment. This clonotype was obtained from a man aged 60-69 years with urothelial cancer. CDR3 region: CASSDTDSSSTDTQYF. The CDR3 DNA follows: TGTGCCAGCAGTGACACGGACTCCTCTAGCACAGATACGCAGTATTTT.